The following is a TCR beta chain sequence with its context. These data originate in a study of CD8+ T cells in alopecia areata. The sample's treatment: oral pan-JAK inhibitor, 5-10 mg twice daily. V shed 5 bases and J shed 6 bases, with 16 bases lying between them. This CDR3 region has 15 residues. Germline lookup yields CDR1 MNHEY and CDR2 SVGAGI. RNA was extracted and reverse transcribed into cDNA as the sequencing template. TCRdb keeps only in-frame clones here, not all; method: immunoSEQ multiplex PCR. This sample has about 190,000 clones, with more than 55% found just once. The sample was CD4+ T cells sorted from blood, taken at week 4, from a patient treated with tofacitinib. The TCR comes from a human donor with alopecia areata. This chain joins TRBV6-5 and TRBJ2-2; no clear D. The CDR3 DNA sequence: TGTGCCAGCAGTAGAGATGGGTTCGACGCCGGGGAGCTGTTTTTT. It specifies CASSRDGFDAGELFF.